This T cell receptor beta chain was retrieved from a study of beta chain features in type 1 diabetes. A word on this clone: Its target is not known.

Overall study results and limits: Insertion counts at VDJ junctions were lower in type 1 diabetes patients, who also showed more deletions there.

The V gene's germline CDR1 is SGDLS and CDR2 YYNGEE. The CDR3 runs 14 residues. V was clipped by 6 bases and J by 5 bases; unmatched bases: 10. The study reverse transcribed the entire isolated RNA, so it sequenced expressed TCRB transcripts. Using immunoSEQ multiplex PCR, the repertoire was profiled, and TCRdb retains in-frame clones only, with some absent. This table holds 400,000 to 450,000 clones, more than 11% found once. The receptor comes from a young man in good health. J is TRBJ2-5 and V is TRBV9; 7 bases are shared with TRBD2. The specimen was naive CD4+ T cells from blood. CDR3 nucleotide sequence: TGTGCCAGCAACGAGGGAGGGAGTGTGGAGACCCAGTACTTC. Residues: CASNEGGSVETQYF.